This TCR beta chain was sequenced during a study of cytomegalovirus exposure and HLA in healthy donors. Here immunoSEQ multiplex PCR was the method, and the copy in TCRdb shows in-frame clones only, minus some. The sample includes roughly 220,000 clones, around nine tenths of them seen just once. General study results and limits: Most sequenced TCRs were rare (though some public TCRs occurred in many donors). A subsequent analysis found that TCR clusters from the first cohort also tended to co-occur in the 130 or so validation repertoires, with 90% to 95% of cluster scores above 0. The study put under 200 TCR beta chains on its list as cytomegalovirus-associated.

The donors were members of the roughly 120-subject validation cohort (separate from the approximately 670-subject first cohort). Notes on this clone: Antigen unknown.

The specimen was PBMCs. This clonotype was obtained from a woman under 30 in good health and CMV-seronegative.

CDR3 loop: CASSPRTGGVSDTEAFF. For the CDR3, the DNA is TGCGCCAGCAGCCCAAGGACAGGGGGCGTATCTGACACTGAAGCTTTCTTT. The chain couples TRBV5-1 to TRBJ1-1, with 11 bases that match TRBD1. Germline lookup yields CDR1 SGHRS and CDR2 YFSETQ. With 4 bases clipped from V and 3 bases from J, the junction kept 11 bases outside the gene matches. The CDR3 is made up of 17 amino acids.